A single sample is the source of the 27 T cell receptor beta chains below, sequenced in a study of T cells after yellow fever vaccination. Using its own MiXCR run on the 5' RACE reads, TCRdb lists one record per CDR3 protein. The table shows approximately 160,000 distinct CDR3 sequences, with approximately 6.2% occurring only once. Sequenced material: CD4+ T cells sorted from PBMCs, taken on the day of the first yellow fever vaccination. The source of these receptors is a man aged 18 to 29 who received the YFV17D yellow fever vaccine.

In its sample, this clonotype was seen a few times. The rearrangement uses TRBV5-1 and TRBJ2-2; D is unclear. CDR1 and CDR2 from the germline V gene are SGHRS and YFSETQ. Deletions cut 3 bases from V and 0 bases from J, with 12 bases between. CDR3 length: 16 residues. CDR3 residues: CASSYDVAPNTGELFF. CDR3 in DNA: TGCGCCAGCAGCTACGACGTGGCCCCGAACACCGGGGAGCTGTTTTTT.

J is TRBJ2-7 and V is TRBV7-6; D unclear. Germline values: CDR1 SGHVS, CDR2 FNYEAQ. Trimming removed 5 bases at V and 1 base at J, with 21 bases between. This CDR3 spans 17 amino acids. Written as DNA, the CDR3 is TGTGCCAGCAGCCCCCCCCATGGCGTAGGGCGATCCTACGAGCAGTACTTC. As protein: CASSPPHGVGRSYEQYF. Using reference TRBV7-6 and TRBJ2-7 for the parts outside the CDR3, the full variable domain is GAGVSQSPRYKVTKRGQDVALRCDPISGHVSLYWYRQALGQGPEFLTYFNYEAQQDKSGLPNDRFSAERPEGSISTLTIQRTEQRDSAMYRCASSPPHGVGRSYEQYFGPGTRLTVT.

This clonotype was counted ten times or more. The rearrangement links TRBV7-2 to TRBJ1-4; TRBD1 matches at 7 bases. Unmatched junction bases numbered 7, after V lost 5 bases and J lost 4 bases. This CDR3 contains 15 residues. From germline, CDR1 is SGHTA and CDR2 FQGNSA. CDR3 sequence reads: CASSTQGSHNEKLFF. CDR3 sequence (DNA): TGTGCCAGCAGCACACAGGGGTCCCATAATGAAAAACTGTTTTTT. Complete variable domain (other parts from reference TRBV7-2 and TRBJ1-4): GAGVSQSPSNKVTEKGKDVELRCDPISGHTALYWYRQSLGQGLEFLIYFQGNSAPDKSGLPSDRFSAERTGGSVSTLTIQRTQQEDSAVYLCASSTQGSHNEKLFFGSGTQLSVL.

This clonotype was seen repeatedly, ten times or more. This sequence joins TRBV11-2 and TRBJ2-5; D possibly matches TRBD1 or TRBD2 (6 bases each). The germline V and J ends were trimmed by 5 bases and 4 bases, with 23 bases remaining between them. CDR1 and CDR2 (germline): SGHAT, FQNNGV. The CDR3 totals 17 residues. DNA of the CDR3: TGTGCCAGCAGCCCTAATCGAGGGGGGCAGGGGCGAGAGACCCAGTACTTC. This encodes CASSPNRGGQGRETQYF.

This clonotype was seen more than once but under ten times. The rearrangement links TRBV20-1 to TRBJ2-5; tentatively, D is TRBD1 (6 bases). Trimming took 5 bases from V and 2 from J, leaving 18 bases between them. Per the germline V gene, CDR1 is DFQATT and CDR2 is SNEGSKA (reference sequence). This CDR3 is 15 amino acids long. Written as DNA, the CDR3 is TGCAGTGCTCGCCCAAATACAGGGATTCAAGAGACCCAGTACTTC. Translated, it gives CSARPNTGIQETQYF.

This clonotype has ten or more counts. The J gene is TRBJ2-1, the V gene TRBV7-2; D is uncertain. Deletions cut 5 bases from V and 7 bases from J, with 9 bases between. Germline V CDR1 and CDR2: SGHTA, FQGNSA. The CDR3 is 12 residues long. CDR3 nucleotide sequence: TGTGCCAGCAGCCTTGACAAAAATGAGCAGTTCTTC. Protein: CASSLDKNEQFF.

The chain is built from TRBV4-3 and TRBJ1-5; a possible D gene is TRBD1 (5 bases). The germline V and J ends were trimmed by 0 bases and 6 bases, with 15 bases remaining between them. The length of the CDR3 is 16 residues. Germline V gives CDR1 LGHNA, CDR2 YSLEER. In DNA form, the CDR3 reads TGCGCCAGCAGCCAAGATCGGATCGGGGCGCGTCAGCCCCAGCATTTT. Translation gives CASSQDRIGARQPQHF.

Many counts were recorded for this clonotype. The chain is built from TRBV10-3 and TRBJ1-1, with a weak D call TRBD1 (6 bases). The CDR3 runs to 15 residues. With 1 base removed from V and 0 bases from J, the gap between germline ends came to 9 bases. Germline CDR1 ENHRY, CDR2 SYGVKD. In DNA form, the CDR3 reads TGTGCCATCAGTGAGTTGGAGGGGGTGAACACTGAAGCTTTCTTT. This gives the protein CAISELEGVNTEAFF.

This clonotype appeared a few times. The rearrangement uses TRBV2 and TRBJ2-7; maybe TRBD1 (6 bases). The length of the CDR3 is 14 residues. V gave up 3 bases and J gave up 1 base, with 10 bases separating them. Germline V gives CDR1 SNHLY, CDR2 FYNNEI. The CDR3 DNA reads as TGTGCCAGCAGTGATTCAGGGGAGTCCTACGAGCAGTACGTC. Its protein is CASSDSGESYEQYV.

This clonotype turned up a few times. The chain links TRBV6-5 to TRBJ1-1, with 7 bases that match TRBD1. In germline, CDR1 is MNHEY, CDR2 SVGAGI. CDR3 size: 13 residues. V dropped 5 bases and J dropped 4; count of bases not matched to a gene: 4. The CDR3 DNA follows: TGTGCCAGCAGTAACCAGGGGGGCACTGAAGCTTTCTTT. Its translation is CASSNQGGTEAFF.

The sample holds a few counts of this clonotype. The J gene is TRBJ2-3, the V gene TRBV20-1; perhaps TRBD2 as D (5 bases). Trimming shortened V by 3 bases and J by 0 bases, and 7 bases separated the two germline ends. Per germline, CDR1 DFQATT and CDR2 SNEGSKA (reference sequence). The CDR3 loop spans 13 amino acids. The CDR3: CSARTTSTDTQYF. The CDR3 DNA is TGCAGTGCTAGGACTACTAGCACAGATACGCAGTATTTT.

This clonotype was observed at least ten times. As DNA, the CDR3 is TGTGCCAGCAGCGTAGAGGGGACTGAAGCTTTCTTT. This translates into CASSVEGTEAFF. The J gene is TRBJ1-1, the V gene TRBV9; the D gene is possibly TRBD1 (5 bases). The V gene's germline CDR1 is SGDLS and CDR2 YYNGEE. The CDR3 has 12 residues. V lost 0 bases and J 5 bases, leaving 5 bases between the germline ends.

This clonotype was observed a handful of times. This CDR3 reads CASSRGQGPGNTIYF. CDR3 bases: TGCGCCAGCAGCCGAGGACAGGGCCCTGGAAACACCATATATTTT. The chain uses TRBV5-1 and TRBJ1-3; 8 bases agree with TRBD1. Germline assignment: CDR1 SGHRS and CDR2 YFSETQ. This CDR3 has 15 amino acids. V was clipped by 4 bases and J by 2 bases; unmatched bases: 5.

The chain couples TRBV3-1 to TRBJ1-4; D is undetermined. V was clipped by 3 bases and J by 2 bases, with 4 bases between them. The germline V gene has CDR1 LGHDT and CDR2 YNNKEL (reference sequence). The CDR3 sequence is 13 residues long. The CDR3 sequence is CASSHVTNEKLFF. DNA of the CDR3: TGTGCCAGCAGCCATGTCACTAATGAAAAACTGTTTTTT.

At least ten counts were recorded for this clonotype. CDR3 protein: CASSSTGLAGRYQETQYF. The CDR3 region has the DNA TGCGCCAGCAGCTCGACGGGACTAGCGGGGAGGTACCAAGAGACCCAGTACTTC. The chain has TRBV5-1 and TRBJ2-5; 13 nucleotides line up with TRBD2. Germline V lookup: CDR1 SGHRS, CDR2 YFSETQ. The CDR3 is 18 residues long. Trimming at V came to 3 bases and at J to 0 bases, leaving 8 bases not matched to a gene.

J is TRBJ2-1 and V is TRBV4-1; TRBD2 matches 8 bases. Looked up from germline, CDR1 is MGHRA and CDR2 is YSYEKL. This CDR3 spans 15 amino acids. V shed 5 bases and J 10 bases; nucleotides not matched to a gene: 13. The CDR3 DNA reads as TGCGCCAGCAGCACAAGACTAGCGAGCGGGGAGGAGCAGTTCTTC. This gives the protein CASSTRLASGEEQFF.

This clonotype was recorded many times. This sequence joins TRBV2 and TRBJ1-1; maybe TRBD1 (5 bases). The germline V gene has CDR1 SNHLY and CDR2 FYNNEI. The CDR3 contains 13 residues. V was pared by 8 bases and J by 0 bases, with 10 bases between. CDR3 sequence reads: CASGRQMNTEAFF. CDR3 nucleotide sequence: TGTGCCAGCGGGCGACAGATGAACACTGAAGCTTTCTTT.

The sample holds many counts of this clonotype. The chain is built from TRBV7-6 and TRBJ2-7; maybe TRBD2 (6 bases). The V end lost 10 bases, the J end lost 5 bases, and 18 bases lay between the germline ends. This CDR3 contains 13 residues. The germline CDR1 and CDR2 sequences are SGHVS and FNYEAQ. CDR3 nucleotides: TGTGCCACACGCACCGGAGGAGGGAACGAGCAGTACTTC. It yields the protein CATRTGGGNEQYF.

In this sample, this clonotype turned up many times. V is TRBV10-2 and J is TRBJ2-7, with D tentatively TRBD2 (6 bases). CDR3 length equals 13 residues. The V end lost 5 bases, the J end lost 9 bases, and 17 bases lay between the germline ends. The germline CDR1 and CDR2 sequences are WSHSY and SAAADI. In DNA form, the CDR3 reads TGCGCCAGCAGTACCGCAGGGATGGAGGGGCAGTACTTC. Encoded protein: CASSTAGMEGQYF.

The V gene is TRBV30, the J gene TRBJ2-3, with D unclear. The CDR3 contains 11 residues. Germline V gene sequence: CDR1 GTSNPN, CDR2 SVGIG (reference sequence). V was trimmed by 0 bases and J by 9 bases, leaving 7 bases between them. The CDR3 spells CAWSVMGTQYF. The CDR3 DNA is TGTGCCTGGAGTGTAATGGGGACGCAGTATTTT.

This clonotype appeared many times. The chain links TRBV10-3 to TRBJ2-1, with D possibly TRBD1 on 5 matching bases. Trimming removed 2 bases at V and 6 bases at J, with 5 bases between. The CDR3 is 12 amino acids. The germline V gene has CDR1 ENHRY and CDR2 SYGVKD. CDR3 sequence (DNA): TGTGCCATCAGTGAGAGGGGCAATGAGCAGTTCTTC. Translation gives CAISERGNEQFF.

This clonotype was seen at least ten times. The V call is TRBV7-2, the J call TRBJ1-5, with TRBD1 as a possible D gene (5 bases). The CDR3 contains 13 residues. The germline gives CDR1 SGHTA, CDR2 FQGNSA. The V and J ends lost 9 bases and 5 bases respectively, with 14 bases between them. CDR3 amino acids: CASRGHPYQPQHF. The CDR3 DNA sequence: TGTGCCAGTCGAGGACATCCTTATCAGCCCCAGCATTTT. The complete variable domain, with remaining parts taken from reference TRBV7-2 and TRBJ1-5, reads GAGVSQSPSNKVTEKGKDVELRCDPISGHTALYWYRQSLGQGLEFLIYFQGNSAPDKSGLPSDRFSAERTGGSVSTLTIQRTQQEDSAVYLCASRGHPYQPQHFGDGTRLSIL.

This clonotype came up a few times. The rearrangement joins TRBV2 to TRBJ2-3; TRBD2 matches 8 bases. CDR1 and CDR2 from the germline V gene are SNHLY and FYNNEI. This CDR3 has 12 amino acids. V dropped 4 bases and J dropped 6; count of bases not matched to a gene: 0. The CDR3 region is CASSASGDTQYF. The CDR3 DNA reads as TGTGCCAGCAGTGCTAGCGGGGATACGCAGTATTTT.

This clonotype showed up just a few times. This chain uses TRBV14 with TRBJ2-6; D is uncertain. The CDR3 consists of 18 residues. The V end was cut by 1 base, the J end by 3 bases, with 16 bases between. Germline CDR1 SGHDN, CDR2 FVKESK. The CDR3 sequence: CASSQGRKTVFGANVLTF. CDR3 DNA sequence: TGTGCCAGCAGCCAAGGACGCAAAACCGTGTTTGGGGCCAACGTCCTGACTTTC.

This clonotype was picked up a small number of times. This chain links TRBV7-2 with TRBJ1-2; D is undetermined. V was cut by 1 base and J by 13 bases, with 22 bases left in between. Germline V gives CDR1 SGHTA, CDR2 FQGNSA. CDR3 length: 15 residues. CDR3 sequence reads: CASSLVSVEPRESTF. CDR3 nucleotides: TGTGCCAGCAGCTTAGTAAGCGTGGAACCAAGGGAGAGCACCTTC.

The V gene is TRBV20-1, the J gene TRBJ2-3; D perhaps matches TRBD2 (6 bases). Germline V gene lookup returns CDR1 DFQATT and CDR2 SNEGSKA (reference sequence). This CDR3 comprises 11 residues. The CDR3 here is CTASGLDTQYF. CDR3 in DNA: TGCACCGCCAGCGGGCTAGATACGCAGTATTTT.

This chain links TRBV20-1 with TRBJ1-6, with D maybe TRBD1 (5 bases). Germline V CDR1 and CDR2: DFQATT, SNEGSKA (reference sequence). Trimming removed 3 bases from V and 7 bases from J, with 10 bases in between. The CDR3 runs to 13 residues. The CDR3 is CSASQDKNSPLHF. For the CDR3, the DNA is TGCAGTGCTAGTCAGGACAAGAATTCACCCCTCCACTTT.